Presented here are 30 T cell receptor beta chains from one specimen sequenced in a study of cytomegalovirus exposure and HLA in healthy donors. Assay used: immunoSEQ multiplex PCR; TCRdb lists only in-frame clones, some missing. The sample consists of about 140,000 clones, about 86% of them appearing once. What was sequenced was PBMCs. The receptors shown here come from a woman between 18 and 29 years old in good health and CMV-seropositive.

This chain uses TRBV7-3 with TRBJ2-1, with no clear D. With 5 bases removed from V and 0 bases from J, the gap between germline ends came to 8 bases. This CDR3 comprises 14 residues. The germline CDR1 and CDR2 sequences are SGHTA and FQGTGA. CDR3 bases: TGTGCCAGCAGCCCAAAGAGCTCCTACAATGAGCAGTTCTTC. Amino acid sequence: CASSPKSSYNEQFF. The variable domain in full, with the rest retrieved from reference TRBV7-3 and TRBJ2-1, is GAGVSQTPSNKVTEKGKYVELRCDPISGHTALYWYRQSLGQGPEFLIYFQGTGAADDSGLPNDRFFAVRPEGSVSTLKIQRTERGDSAVYLCASSPKSSYNEQFFGPGTRLTVL.

This rearrangement joins TRBV28 to TRBJ2-3; tentative D call: TRBD2 (5 bases). The germline gives CDR1 MDHEN, CDR2 SYDVKM. The length of the CDR3 is 12 residues. The germline V and J ends were trimmed by 8 bases and 3 bases, with 9 bases remaining between them. The DNA of the CDR3 is TGTGCCAGCGAGGGCCATACAGATACGCAGTATTTT. Its protein product is CASEGHTDTQYF.

The rearrangement links TRBV18 to TRBJ2-6; D is unclear. The CDR3 sequence is 16 residues long. The germline CDR1 and CDR2 sequences are KGHSH and LQKENI. The V end was cut by 2 bases, the J end by 0 bases, with 8 bases between. CDR3 sequence: CASSPTDSSGANVLTF. The CDR3 region has the DNA TGTGCCAGCTCACCAACTGACTCCTCTGGGGCCAACGTCCTGACTTTC.

This CDR3 is CASSYGDRYGYTF. CDR3 DNA: TGTGCCAGCAGTTATGGGGACAGGTACGGCTACACCTTC. This rearrangement joins TRBV28 to TRBJ1-2, with TRBD1 matching over 8 bases. This CDR3 comprises 13 residues. Germline-derived CDR1 and CDR2 are MDHEN and SYDVKM. V trimming: 4 bases; J trimming: 8 bases; junction bases outside the gene matches: 6.

This clone was counted between two and nine times. This chain connects TRBV14 to TRBJ1-3, with 7 bases fitting TRBD1. The V segment lost 0 bases and the J segment 1 base; nucleotides outside the gene matches: 6. Germline assignment: CDR1 SGHDN and CDR2 FVKESK. CDR3 length equals 17 residues. Here the CDR3 reads CASSQDLGGQSGNTIYF. The CDR3, as DNA: TGTGCCAGCAGCCAAGATCTAGGGGGACAGTCTGGAAACACCATATATTTT.

The chain recombines TRBV28 with TRBJ2-7; 16 bases are shared with TRBD2. CDR3 length: 16 residues. Germline V CDR1 and CDR2: MDHEN, SYDVKM. J lost 2 bases, V lost 9 bases, and 7 bases had no gene match. This chain's CDR3 is CASISGLAGGTYEQYF. The DNA of the CDR3 is TGTGCCAGTATCTCGGGACTAGCGGGGGGGACCTACGAGCAGTACTTC.

The chain is built from TRBV7-6 and TRBJ1-1; D unclear. V gave up 5 bases and J gave up 3 bases, with 16 bases separating them. Germline loops: CDR1 SGHVS, CDR2 FNYEAQ. The CDR3 is 15 amino acids. The DNA for the CDR3 is TGTGCCAGCAGCGGCCGAGGGTCGGGAGACACTGAAGCTTTCTTT. This translates into CASSGRGSGDTEAFF.

The chain couples TRBV21-1 to TRBJ1-1; TRBD1 is taken as the D call from the table, unchecked against the DNA. TRBV21-1 is marked as a pseudogene. The CDR3 length is 15 residues. CDR3 in amino acids: CASRLQGRFGTEAFF. The CDR3 DNA sequence: TGTGCCAGCAGATTACAGGGGAGGTTCGGCACTGAAGCTTTCTTT.

The CDR3 nucleotides are TGTGCCAGCAGTGAGACAGCACTTCTCATGAACACTGAAGCTTTCTTT. This codes for CASSETALLMNTEAFF. This chain connects TRBV2 to TRBJ1-1, with D possibly TRBD1 on 5 matching bases. CDR3 length: 16 residues. The V end was cut by 3 bases, the J end by 0 bases, with 14 bases between. CDR1 is SNHLY, CDR2 FYNNEI, per germline.

The chain recombines TRBV5-4 with TRBJ1-1, with D maybe TRBD1 (6 bases). V was pared by 1 base and J by 11 bases, with 21 bases between. This CDR3 is built from 15 residues. The germline V gene has CDR1 SGHNT and CDR2 YYREEE (reference sequence). The CDR3 nucleotides read TGTGCCAGCAGCTTGAGGGACACTCGACGGGATGGGGCTTTCTTT. The encoded protein is CASSLRDTRRDGAFF.

V and J are TRBV5-6 and TRBJ2-4; D is possibly TRBD2 (5 bases). The CDR3 is 14 amino acids. Germline CDR1 SGHDT, CDR2 YYEEEE. V was cut by 1 base and J by 6 bases, with 11 bases left in between. CDR3 DNA: TGTGCCAGCAGCTTGATCGGGGATCCAAACATTCAGTACTTC. Its protein is CASSLIGDPNIQYF.

In its sample, this clone was seen once. The rearrangement uses TRBV4-2 and TRBJ2-7; 8 bases map to TRBD2. Germline V gene sequence: CDR1 LGHNA, CDR2 YNFKEQ. Unmatched junction bases numbered 6, after V lost 0 bases and J lost 2 bases. This CDR3 region has 16 residues. The CDR3 spells CASSQELSGGAYEQYF. CDR3 bases: TGTGCCAGCAGCCAAGAATTGAGCGGGGGAGCCTACGAGCAGTACTTC.

This clone was observed a single time. This chain uses TRBV9 with TRBJ1-5; 8 bases are a match to TRBD1. Trimming took 3 bases from V and 6 from J; bases not matched to a gene: 8. From germline, CDR1 is SGDLS and CDR2 YYNGEE. The CDR3 totals 15 residues. The CDR3 sequence: CASSETGASAQPQHF. CDR3 DNA: TGTGCCAGCAGCGAGACAGGGGCCAGCGCTCAGCCCCAGCATTTT.

This chain joins TRBV18 and TRBJ2-1; 8 bases line up with TRBD2. The CDR3 contains 15 residues. Looked up from germline, CDR1 is KGHSH and CDR2 is LQKENI. The J segment lost 4 bases and the V segment lost 2 bases, leaving 4 bases of the junction unmatched. CDR3 residues: CASSPIAGTYNEQFF. DNA for the CDR3: TGTGCCAGCTCACCAATAGCGGGGACTTACAATGAGCAGTTCTTC.

The gene calls are TRBV5-1 and TRBJ2-3; no clear D. Germline lookup yields CDR1 SGHRS and CDR2 YFSETQ. The CDR3 covers 14 residues. V was shortened by 1 base and J by 2 bases, with 8 bases between the two germline ends. CDR3 amino acids: CASSLWALTDTQYF. As DNA, the CDR3 is TGCGCCAGCAGCTTGTGGGCACTCACAGATACGCAGTATTTT.

Only one count was recorded for this clone. The rearrangement links TRBV7-8 to TRBJ2-7; D gene unclear. Germline CDR1 is SGHVS and CDR2 is FQNEAQ. V lost 2 bases and J 0 bases, leaving 11 bases between the germline ends. The CDR3 covers 15 residues. CDR3 sequence: CASSLSRIFSYEQYF. CDR3 DNA sequence: TGTGCCAGCAGCTTATCGAGGATTTTCTCCTACGAGCAGTACTTC.

CDR3 sequence: CASSLGSANTGELFF. The DNA of the CDR3 is TGTGCCAGCAGCTTAGGGAGCGCGAACACCGGGGAGCTGTTTTTT. The V gene is TRBV5-4, the J gene TRBJ2-2; D possibly corresponds to TRBD2 (5 bases). The CDR3 is made up of 15 amino acids. Trimming removed 2 bases at V and 0 bases at J, with 8 bases between. The germline V gene encodes CDR1 SGHNT and CDR2 YYREEE (reference sequence). The variable domain in full, with the rest retrieved from reference TRBV5-4 and TRBJ2-2, is ETGVTQSPTHLIKTRGQQVTLRCSSQSGHNTVSWYQQALGQGPQFIFQYYREEENGRGNFPPRFSGLQFPNYSSELNVNALELDDSALYLCASSLGSANTGELFFGEGSRLTVL.

The chain has TRBV2 and TRBJ2-7; perhaps TRBD1 as D (5 bases). CDR3 length: 12 residues. Germline V gene sequence: CDR1 SNHLY, CDR2 FYNNEI. V lost 7 bases and J 4 bases, leaving 11 bases between the germline ends. The CDR3 spells CASKMTAYEQYF. Written as DNA, the CDR3 is TGTGCCAGCAAAATGACAGCGTACGAGCAGTACTTC.

The chain uses TRBV29-1 and TRBJ2-1, with TRBD2 as a possible D gene (5 bases). CDR3 length equals 16 residues. CDR1 is SQVTM and CDR2 is ANQGSEA in the germline V gene. V lost 3 bases to trimming and J lost 2 bases, with 17 bases between them. CDR3 region: CSVEVDRTDTYNEQFF. CDR3 coding DNA: TGCAGCGTTGAGGTGGATAGGACTGACACCTACAATGAGCAGTTCTTC.

The genes are TRBV13 and TRBJ2-2; the D gene is possibly TRBD2 (6 bases). Germline V gives CDR1 PRHDT, CDR2 FYEKMQ (reference sequence). There are 13 residues in the CDR3. Trimming left V 4 bases short and J 7 bases short, with 10 bases between. CDR3 sequence: CASSSGLNGELFF. The CDR3 DNA reads TGTGCCAGCAGCTCGGGACTTAACGGGGAGCTGTTTTTT.

This clone has a single count. The CDR3 is CASSPMAGTAGRDSYEQYF. Written as DNA, the CDR3 is TGTGCCAGCTCACCAATGGCGGGAACGGCAGGCCGGGACTCCTACGAGCAGTACTTC. The chain links TRBV18 to TRBJ2-7; a possible D gene is TRBD2 (6 bases). The CDR3 runs to 19 residues. Germline V lookup: CDR1 KGHSH, CDR2 LQKENI. Trimming removed 2 bases from V and 0 bases from J, with 23 bases in between.

This clone was detected once. The chain combines TRBV4-1 with TRBJ2-1, with D possibly being TRBD2 (7 bases). The CDR3 length is 16 residues. In germline, CDR1 is MGHRA, CDR2 YSYEKL. V was clipped by 4 bases and J by 10 bases, with 23 bases between them. CDR3 region: CASSPHGGGRSDEQFF. As DNA, the CDR3 is TGCGCCAGCAGCCCGCATGGGGGGGGGCGTTCTGACGAGCAGTTCTTC.

The genes are TRBV13 and TRBJ1-3; 7 nucleotides align to TRBD1. The J segment lost 4 bases and the V segment lost 5 bases, leaving 8 bases of the junction unmatched. The CDR3 runs 15 residues. Per germline, CDR1 PRHDT and CDR2 FYEKMQ (reference sequence). CDR3: CASSRTGQRGNTIYF. CDR3 bases: TGTGCCAGCAGCCGGACAGGTCAAAGAGGAAACACCATATATTTT.

The chain recombines TRBV6-5 with TRBJ1-1, with 9 bases lining up with TRBD1. Per the germline V gene, CDR1 is MNHEY and CDR2 is SVGAGI. The CDR3 consists of 16 residues. Losses at the gene ends were 3 bases for V and 4 bases for J; bases not matched to a gene: 9. The CDR3 protein is CASSYREDRGGTEAFF. CDR3 DNA sequence: TGTGCCAGCAGTTATCGGGAGGACAGGGGCGGCACTGAAGCTTTCTTT.

V gene TRBV2 combines with J gene TRBJ1-4; D is possibly TRBD1 (5 bases). V was pared by 6 bases and J by 6 bases, with 14 bases between. The CDR3 spans 14 residues. CDR1 and CDR2 (germline): SNHLY, FYNNEI. The CDR3 DNA reads as TGTGCCAGCAGGATCCAGGGCAACGATGAAAAACTGTTTTTT. It encodes CASRIQGNDEKLFF.

CDR3: CASSFFPDRGEYEQYF. As DNA, the CDR3 is TGTGCCAGCAGCTTCTTTCCCGACAGGGGGGAATACGAGCAGTACTTC. J is TRBJ2-7 and V is TRBV5-5, with 9 bases lining up with TRBD1. Losses at the gene ends were 2 bases for V and 4 bases for J; bases not matched to a gene: 10. This CDR3 contains 16 residues. The V gene's germline CDR1 is SGHKS and CDR2 YYEKEE (reference sequence).

The CDR3 nucleotides read TGTGCCAGCAGTTATGGTGGGACAGGGGGTGGCTACACCTTC. Its protein is CASSYGGTGGGYTF. The chain couples TRBV6-5 to TRBJ1-2, with TRBD1 identical over 11 bases. After removal of 3 bases from V and 7 bases from J, the junction contained 4 bases not matched to a gene. The CDR3 has 14 amino acids. The germline gives CDR1 MNHEY, CDR2 SVGAGI.

The rearrangement uses TRBV7-8 and TRBJ2-3; D may be TRBD2 (6 bases). CDR1 is SGHVS, CDR2 FQNEAQ, per germline. V lost 5 bases, J lost 3 bases, and 21 bases lay in between. The CDR3 length is 17 residues. The CDR3 sequence is CASSPGGESGWTDTQYF. The CDR3 DNA follows: TGTGCCAGCAGCCCAGGAGGGGAGTCCGGGTGGACAGATACGCAGTATTTT.

The V and J genes are TRBV28 and TRBJ2-2; TRBD1 agrees at 10 bases. V shed 6 bases, J shed 2 bases, and the junction held 0 bases outside the gene matches. Germline CDR1 and CDR2: MDHEN and SYDVKM. This CDR3 is 14 amino acids long. The CDR3 spells CASRTGGNTGELFF. CDR3 DNA sequence: TGTGCCAGCAGGACAGGGGGCAACACCGGGGAGCTGTTTTTT.

V gene TRBV7-8 combines with J gene TRBJ2-3, with D maybe TRBD2 (5 bases). This CDR3 comprises 14 residues. Germline loops: CDR1 SGHVS, CDR2 FQNEAQ. Trimming stripped 4 bases from V and 8 bases from J, with 16 bases between. The CDR3 DNA follows: TGTGCCAGCAGCTACCAACTAGAAATGGGTACGCAGTATTTT. Amino acids: CASSYQLEMGTQYF.